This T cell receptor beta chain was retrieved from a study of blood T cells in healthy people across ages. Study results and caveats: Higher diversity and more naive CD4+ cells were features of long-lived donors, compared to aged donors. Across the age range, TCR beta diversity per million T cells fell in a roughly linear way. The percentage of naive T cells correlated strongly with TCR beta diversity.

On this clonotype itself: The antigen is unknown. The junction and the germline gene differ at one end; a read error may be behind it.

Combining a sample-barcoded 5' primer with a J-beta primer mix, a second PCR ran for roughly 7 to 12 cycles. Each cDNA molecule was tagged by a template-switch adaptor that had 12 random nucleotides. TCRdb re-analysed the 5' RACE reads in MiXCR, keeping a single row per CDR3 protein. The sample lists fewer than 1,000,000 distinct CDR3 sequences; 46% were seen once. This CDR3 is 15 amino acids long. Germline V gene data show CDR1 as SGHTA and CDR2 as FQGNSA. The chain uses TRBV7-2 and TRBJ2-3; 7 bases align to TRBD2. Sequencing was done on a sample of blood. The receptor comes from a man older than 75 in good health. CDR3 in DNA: TGTGCCAGCAGCCCCCCAGGACTAGGCACAGATCCGCAGTATTTT. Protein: CASSPPGLGTDPQYF.